A single sample is the source of the 5 T cell receptor beta chains below, sequenced in a study of cytomegalovirus exposure and HLA in healthy donors. Use of 60 Vbeta and 13 Jbeta primers characterized the PCR. Here immunoSEQ multiplex PCR was the method, and the copy in TCRdb shows in-frame clones only, minus some. Of about 160,000 clones in the sample, 82% are singletons; the top ten hold around 1.5%. Input material: PBMCs. The receptors were gathered from a male donor in good health and CMV-seronegative.

V gene TRBV7-9 combines with J gene TRBJ1-1; no firm D call. The CDR3 consists of 14 residues. The germline V and J ends were trimmed by 4 bases and 1 base, with 10 bases remaining between them. Germline V gene sequence: CDR1 SEHNR, CDR2 FQNEAQ (reference sequence). The CDR3 loop reads CASSSDTRNTEAFF. The CDR3 DNA reads TGTGCCAGCAGCTCAGACACCCGGAACACTGAAGCTTTCTTT.

The gene calls are TRBV6-1 and TRBJ2-2; possible D gene TRBD1, 5 bases. V gave up 7 bases and J gave up 4 bases, with 16 bases separating them. Germline CDR1 and CDR2: MNHNS and SASEGT. This CDR3 spans 15 amino acids. Here the CDR3 DNA reads TGTGCCAGCATCGCTGGGGCCAAGGGCACCGGGGAGCTGTTTTTT. Translating gives CASIAGAKGTGELFF.

J is TRBJ2-1 and V is TRBV7-2; a weak D match, TRBD2 (5 bases). Per germline, CDR1 SGHTA and CDR2 FQGNSA. The CDR3 totals 11 residues. V was pared by 5 bases and J by 10 bases, with 9 bases between. As DNA, the CDR3 is TGTGCCAGCAGCCTGATAGCGGAGCAGTTCTTC. Translation: CASSLIAEQFF. Full variable domain (remainder filled in from reference TRBV7-2 and TRBJ2-1): GAGVSQSPSNKVTEKGKDVELRCDPISGHTALYWYRQSLGQGLEFLIYFQGNSAPDKSGLPSDRFSAERTGGSVSTLTIQRTQQEDSAVYLCASSLIAEQFFGPGTRLTVL.

The rearrangement uses TRBV11-2 and TRBJ1-6, with 7 bases that match TRBD1. From germline, CDR1 is SGHAT and CDR2 FQNNGV. This CDR3 spans 15 amino acids. V shed 4 bases, J shed 1 base, and the junction held 1 base outside the gene matches. The CDR3 reads CASSSGGSYNSPLHF. CDR3 DNA: TGTGCCAGCAGCTCAGGGGGGTCCTATAATTCACCCCTCCACTTT.

A few counts support this clone. The V gene is TRBV30, the J gene TRBJ2-5; maybe TRBD2 (5 bases). Germline-derived CDR1 and CDR2 are GTSNPN and SVGIG (reference sequence). CDR3 size: 15 residues. Trimming left V 0 bases short and J 2 bases short, with 13 bases between. The CDR3 protein is CAWSVADGKQETQYF. In DNA form, the CDR3 reads TGTGCCTGGAGTGTAGCCGACGGGAAACAAGAGACCCAGTACTTC.